The 6 T cell receptor beta chains given below trace back to one sample, sequenced in a study of CD8 T cell repertoires and HIV-1 epitope variants. These TCRs' antigens remain unknown. The assay was immunoSEQ multiplex PCR, and TCRdb's table has in-frame clones only and misses some. The data hold some 5,000 clones, with 50% to 70% observed a single time. Material: cultured CD8+ T cells derived from PBMCs. Receptor source: a male donor with HIV.

The chain is built from TRBV7-3 and TRBJ2-3; 10 positions match TRBD1. This CDR3 comprises 15 residues. The ends lost 5 bases at V and 4 bases at J; junction bases unmatched: 6. The V gene's germline CDR1 is SGHTA and CDR2 FQGTGA. The CDR3 loop is CASSRSGTGADTQYF. The CDR3 DNA reads TGTGCCAGCAGCCGTTCGGGGACAGGGGCAGATACGCAGTATTTT.

V usage is TRBV11-2 and J usage is TRBJ1-4; possible D gene TRBD1, 6 bases. CDR3 length: 14 residues. The ends were cut back, 8 bases at V and 4 bases at J, with 14 bases in the middle. Germline V gene lookup returns CDR1 SGHAT and CDR2 FQNNGV. This CDR3 reads CASSQTGGNEKLFF. The CDR3 DNA sequence: TGTGCCAGCTCACAGACAGGCGGTAATGAAAAACTGTTTTTT. The full variable domain, with the rest looked up from reference TRBV11-2 and TRBJ1-4, is EAGVAQSPRYKIIEKRQSVAFWCNPISGHATLYWYQQILGQGPKLLIQFQNNGVVDDSQLPKDRFSAERLKGVDSTLKIQPAKLEDSAVYLCASSQTGGNEKLFFGSGTQLSVL.

The table lists this clone with a count of one. This chain links TRBV15 with TRBJ1-1; D uncertain. Germline CDR1 LNHNV, CDR2 YYDKDF (reference sequence). The V and J ends lost 0 bases and 3 bases respectively, with 11 bases between them. The CDR3 length is 15 residues. CDR3: CATSRDLGIDTEAFF. CDR3 DNA sequence: TGTGCCACCAGCAGAGATCTGGGGATCGACACTGAAGCTTTCTTT.

This clone has just a few counts. This chain uses TRBV6-4 with TRBJ2-2, with D possibly matching TRBD1 (6 bases). Trimming took off 4 bases at V and 3 bases at J, with 6 bases between the two ends. The CDR3 spans 13 residues. Germline values: CDR1 MRHNA, CDR2 SNTAGT. The CDR3 loop reads CASSAGDTGELFF. CDR3 nucleotides: TGTGCCAGCAGTGCAGGGGACACCGGGGAGCTGTTTTTT.

The chain joins TRBV27 to TRBJ2-2, with unresolved D. The CDR3 runs 13 residues. Trimming pared 8 bases from V and 7 bases from J, leaving 14 bases between. The germline gives CDR1 MNHEY, CDR2 SMNVEV (reference sequence). The CDR3 region is CASLTPSGGELFF. DNA of the CDR3: TGTGCCAGCTTAACTCCGTCCGGCGGGGAGCTGTTTTTT.

The chain links TRBV19 to TRBJ1-1, with D unresolved. The CDR3 sequence is 14 residues long. CDR1 is LNHDA and CDR2 is SQIVND in the germline V gene (reference sequence). The germline V and J ends were trimmed by 1 base and 0 bases, with 6 bases remaining between them. The CDR3 loop reads CASSIAPMNTEAFF. CDR3 nucleotide sequence: TGTGCCAGTAGTATAGCCCCGATGAACACTGAAGCTTTCTTT. Filled out from reference TRBV19 and TRBJ1-1, the complete variable domain reads DGGITQSPKYLFRKEGQNVTLSCEQNLNHDAMYWYRQDPGQGLRLIYYSQIVNDFQKGDIAEGYSVSREKKESFPLTVTSAQKNPTAFYLCASSIAPMNTEAFFGQGTRLTVV.